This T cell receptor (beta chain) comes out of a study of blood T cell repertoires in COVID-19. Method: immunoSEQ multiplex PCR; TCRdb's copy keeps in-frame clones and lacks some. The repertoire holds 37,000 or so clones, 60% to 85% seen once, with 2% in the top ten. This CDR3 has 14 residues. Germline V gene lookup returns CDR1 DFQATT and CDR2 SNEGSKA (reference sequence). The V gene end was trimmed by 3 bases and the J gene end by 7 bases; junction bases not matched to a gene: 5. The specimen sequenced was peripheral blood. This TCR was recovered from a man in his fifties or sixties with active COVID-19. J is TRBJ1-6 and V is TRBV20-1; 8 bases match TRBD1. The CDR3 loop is CSASPGTGNSPLHF. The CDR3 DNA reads TGCAGTGCTAGTCCTGGGACAGGCAATTCACCCCTCCACTTT.